The 23 T cell receptor beta chains reported below all come from one sample, sequenced in a study of tumor and adjacent non-tumor tissue in lung cancer. RNA was extracted from bulk tissue without any cell sorting. The normal lung tissue was taken more than 3 cm from the tumor edge. Three rounds of nested PCR, following a modified ARM-PCR protocol, produced the TCRbeta library. TCRdb used MiXCR to reprocess the multiplex PCR reads, holding one entry per CDR3 protein. The sample includes 94,000 or so distinct CDR3 sequences, 65% to 80% of them seen just once. What was sequenced was distant non-tumor lung tissue. The origin of the receptors is a woman aged 45-65 years with non-small cell lung cancer.

CDR3 residues: CASSTNMSVTGELFF. The CDR3 nucleotides read TGTGCCAGCAGCACTAACATGTCGGTCACCGGGGAGCTGTTTTTT. The genes are TRBV5-6 and TRBJ2-2; D is uncertain. The CDR3 consists of 15 residues. The germline V gene encodes CDR1 SGHDT and CDR2 YYEEEE. The V end was cut by 4 bases, the J end by 4 bases, with 14 bases between.

In its sample, this clonotype was seen once. The rearrangement uses TRBV6-5 and TRBJ2-2; 10 bases map to TRBD1. The germline V gene encodes CDR1 MNHEY and CDR2 SVGAGI. This CDR3 comprises 19 residues. The CDR3 DNA reads TGTGCAGGCAGCCTTCGTCCCCCGGGACAGGGGAGAAGGACCGGGGAGCTGTTTTTT. Its translation is CAGSLRPPGQGRRTGELFF.

On this clonotype: The CDR3 ends on some other residue instead of the conserved phenylalanine or tryptophan, so this is likely a read error. V usage is TRBV11-2 and J usage is TRBJ2-1, with D perhaps TRBD2 (5 bases). The CDR3 runs 15 residues. Germline V gene sequence: CDR1 SGHAT, CDR2 FQNNGV. The DNA of the CDR3 is TGCGCCAGGAGCTCCGTAGTGGGAGAATGGGATGAGCAGTTCTTA. The encoded protein is CARSSVVGEWDEQFL.

This clonotype has ten or more counts. The chain employs TRBV20-1 and TRBJ2-5; maybe TRBD2 (6 bases). Trimming stripped 3 bases from V and 5 bases from J, with 16 bases between. There are 14 residues in the CDR3. Germline loops: CDR1 DFQATT, CDR2 SNEGSKA (reference sequence). CDR3 in DNA: TGCAGTGCTAGTCCCCCCGCGGCGGGGGAGACCCAGTACTTC. Translated: CSASPPAAGETQYF.

The chain joins TRBV6-6 to TRBJ2-7; D might be TRBD1 or TRBD2, each matching 5 bases. V dropped 9 bases and J dropped 4 bases, with 25 bases sitting between them. Germline V gene lookup returns CDR1 MNHNY and CDR2 SVGAGI (reference sequence). The CDR3 is 16 residues long. Here the CDR3 reads CASRKTLFRGDYEQYF. CDR3 DNA: TGTGCCAGTCGAAAAACCCTATTTAGAGGGGATTACGAGCAGTACTTC.

This clonotype was observed a handful of times. The conserved phenylalanine or tryptophan normally closing the CDR3 is absent here, so this likely arose from a read error. It is unclear where the CDR3 begins or ends on the DNA, so no DNA is shown, and the CDR3 is as TCRdb lists it. The rearrangement links TRBV11-2 to TRBJ2-3; no check of the table's D call, TRBD1, against the DNA was made. The CDR3 spans 16 amino acids, including both terminal residues. CDR1 and CDR2 (germline): SGHAT, FQNNGV. The CDR3 here is CASSLWGQLATDTQYS.

This clonotype was counted a single time. At one end, the junction sequence differs from germline, possibly due to a read error. V and J are TRBV29-1 and TRBJ2-2, with 11 bases aligning to TRBD2. This CDR3 is built from 16 residues. Germline V gene data show CDR1 as SQVTM and CDR2 as ANQGSEA. Here the CDR3 DNA reads TGCAGCGTGATGATTAGCGGGAGGGAAGGCAGCGGGGAACTGTTTTTT. This gives the protein CSVMISGREGSGELFF.

As regards this clonotype: This may be a read error: a much more frequent sequence differs by one nucleotide. This sequence joins TRBV28 and TRBJ2-1, with D perhaps TRBD1 or TRBD2 (5 bases each). CDR3 length: 12 amino acids. V dropped 5 bases and J dropped 8 bases, with 10 bases sitting between them. Germline V lookup: CDR1 MDHEN, CDR2 SYDVKM. The CDR3 sequence: CASSVWGYEQFF. The CDR3 DNA is TGTGCCAGCAGTGTGTGGGGGTATGAGCAGTTCTTC.

About this clonotype: Mismatch with germline at one junction end may stem from a read error. The chain employs TRBV6-5 and TRBJ1-2; 7 bases line up with TRBD1. CDR3 length: 15 amino acids. In germline, CDR1 is MNHEY, CDR2 SVGAGI. The DNA for the CDR3 is TGTGCCATCATCGAGATCCTACAGGGGCACTATGGCCACACCTTC. It is translated as CAIIEILQGHYGHTF.

Turning to this clonotype: A much larger clone differs by one base, so this may be a read error. This sequence joins TRBV5-1 and TRBJ2-2; TRBD2 is a possible D gene (6 bases). V lost 4 bases, J lost 5 bases, and 18 bases lay in between. The germline gives CDR1 SGHRS, CDR2 YFSETQ. The CDR3 consists of 16 residues. The CDR3 DNA reads TGCGCCAGCAGCCTTCCAGTGGGAGGATTAACCGGGGAGCTGTTTTTT. This codes for CASSLPVGGLTGELFF. Supplemented by reference TRBV5-1 and TRBJ2-2, the full variable domain reads KAGVTQTPRYLIKTRGQQVTLSCSPISGHRSVSWYQQTPGQGLQFLFEYFSETQRNKGNFPGRFSGRQFSNSRSEMNVSTLELGDSALYLCASSLPVGGLTGELFFGEGSRLTVL.

For this clonotype: This is likely a read error, given that the CDR3 carries no conserved phenylalanine or tryptophan at its end. It is unclear where the CDR3 begins or ends on the DNA, so no DNA is shown, and the CDR3 is as TCRdb lists it. The chain has TRBV6-5 and TRBJ1-4; TRBD1 is the table's D call and was not checked against the DNA. The CDR3 is made up of 14 amino acids, end residues included. The germline gives CDR1 MNHEY, CDR2 SVGAGI. This chain's CDR3 is CASRPGDRGKKLVI.

On this clonotype: The conserved final phenylalanine or tryptophan is absent from the CDR3, which likely points to a read error. V and J are TRBV11-2 and TRBJ2-5; TRBD2 aligns across 10 bases. CDR1 SGHAT and CDR2 FQNNGV come from the germline V gene. V lost 1 base, J lost 10 bases, and 15 bases stayed unmatched. The CDR3 is made up of 17 amino acids. The CDR3 region is CASSLGRLAGEQKNQYL. DNA for the CDR3: TGTGCCAGCAGCTTAGGGAGGCTAGCGGGAGAACAAAAGAACCAGTACCTC.

This chain uses TRBV6-5 with TRBJ1-2, with D tentatively TRBD1 (6 bases). With 6 bases removed from V and 11 bases from J, the gap between germline ends came to 19 bases. Per germline, CDR1 MNHEY and CDR2 SVGAGI. The CDR3 length is 13 residues. Written as DNA, the CDR3 is TGTGCCAGCAGCGCCGGGACAAACTATAGTTACACCTTC. Translation: CASSAGTNYSYTF.

In this sample, this clonotype turned up many times. The chain links TRBV7-9 to TRBJ2-7; D call uncertain. V lost 5 bases and J 6 bases, leaving 11 bases between the germline ends. The CDR3 is made up of 12 amino acids. Germline CDR1 SEHNR, CDR2 FQNEAQ (reference sequence). CDR3 protein: CASSPPAVEQYF. CDR3 nucleotides: TGTGCCAGCAGCCCCCCGGCGGTCGAGCAGTACTTC.

The chain links TRBV29-1 to TRBJ1-2, with D hard to call. Germline CDR1 SQVTM, CDR2 ANQGSEA. The CDR3 is 10 residues long. CDR3 protein: CSSYTAGYTF. CDR3 nucleotide sequence: TGCAGTTCCTACACCGCCGGCTACACCTTC.

At least ten counts were recorded for this clonotype. This chain connects TRBV12-3 or TRBV12-4 to TRBJ2-3; D gene ambiguous. This CDR3 comprises 12 residues. V was shortened by 3 bases and J by 2 bases, with 3 bases between the two germline ends. This CDR3 is CASSLNTDTQYF. As DNA, the CDR3 is TGTGCCAGCAGTTTGAACACAGATACGCAGTATTTT.

Comments on this clonotype: A much larger clone is a single base away; this may be a read error. The chain links TRBV25-1 to TRBJ1-5; D might be TRBD1 (6 bases). CDR3 length equals 15 residues. Germline-derived CDR1 and CDR2 are MGHDK and SYGVNS. The CDR3 region is CASSSTGYSDQPQHF. In nucleotides, the CDR3 is TGTGCCAGCAGTTCGACAGGTTATAGCGATCAGCCCCAGCATTTT.

The table lists this clonotype with many counts. The chain carries TRBV7-8 and TRBJ2-5; the D is unclear. The CDR3 totals 14 residues. The V end was cut by 1 base, the J end by 2 bases, with 8 bases between. Germline CDR1 is SGHVS and CDR2 is FQNEAQ. The CDR3 protein is CASSLGTVQETQYF. The CDR3 DNA reads TGTGCCAGCAGCTTAGGCACAGTACAAGAGACCCAGTACTTC. The full variable domain, its missing parts supplied by reference TRBV7-8 and TRBJ2-5, is GAGVSQSPRYKVAKRGQDVALRCDPISGHVSLFWYQQALGQGPEFLTYFQNEAQLDKSGLPSDRFFAERPEGSVSTLKIQRTQQEDSAVYLCASSLGTVQETQYFGPGTRLLVL.

The rearrangement links TRBV6-6 to TRBJ2-3; maybe TRBD1 (5 bases). CDR3 length: 14 amino acids. The V and J ends lost 7 bases and 15 bases respectively, with 26 bases between them. CDR1 and CDR2 (germline): MNHNY, SVGAGI (reference sequence). As DNA, the CDR3 is TGTGCCAGCACCTTAGACAGTACCACCGATACACAATATTTT. It yields the protein CASTLDSTTDTQYF.

Regarding this clonotype: Compared with germline, one end of the junction differs, possibly owing to a read error. The chain employs TRBV28 and TRBJ1-5; 7 nucleotides agree with TRBD1. CDR1 is MDHEN and CDR2 is SYDVKM in the germline V gene. This CDR3 contains 15 residues. CDR3: CASSPSCRGNQPQHF. As DNA, the CDR3 is TGTGCCAGCAGTCCGAGCTGCAGGGGGAATCAACCCCAGCATTTT.

This clonotype was detected only once. Relative to the germline gene, one junction end is altered; a read error may explain this. The chain uses TRBV12-3 or TRBV12-4 and TRBJ2-2; no definite D call. This CDR3 region has 14 residues. CDR3 DNA sequence: TGTGTCAGCAGTTGGCAGAGGAACACCGGGGAGCTGTTTTTT. Amino acids: CVSSWQRNTGELFF.

Comment on this clonotype: One end of the junction is discordant with germline, which a read error may explain. The rearrangement joins TRBV4-2 to TRBJ2-7; D possibly matches TRBD1 or TRBD2 (5 bases each). The CDR3 totals 14 residues. CDR1 and CDR2 from the germline V gene are LGHNA and YNFKEQ. Here the CDR3 DNA reads TGTCCCAGTAGCCAGTTAGGGGAGACCTACGAGCAGTACTTC. This gives the protein CPSSQLGETYEQYF.

This clonotype was counted at least ten times. The CDR3 sequence: CASSLRPPGQGRRTGELFF. DNA of the CDR3: TGTGCCAGCAGCCTTCGTCCCCCGGGACAGGGGAGAAGGACCGGGGAGCTGTTTTTT. The rearrangement uses TRBV6-5 and TRBJ2-2; 10 positions match TRBD1. V lost 6 bases to trimming and J lost 5 bases; unmatched junction nucleotides: 18. The CDR3 extends over 19 amino acids. Germline V gene data show CDR1 as MNHEY and CDR2 as SVGAGI.